Listed here are 10 T cell receptor beta chains from one sample, sequenced in a study of tumor-infiltrating lymphocytes in primary liver carcinoma. Starting material for RNA and DNA co-extraction consisted of about 19-32 mg of unsorted bulk tissue. The investigators made TCR beta cDNA from roughly 0.55 ug total RNA, using a constant-region primer. A slightly modified ARM-PCR protocol with three nested multiplex PCR rounds produced these TCR beta libraries. With TRBV1-TRBV30 forward primers and a C-beta reverse primer, the first two PCR rounds were run for around 10 cycles each. TCRdb processed the multiplex PCR reads anew with MiXCR; each CDR3 protein has one entry. The table shows 20,000 to 30,000 distinct CDR3 sequences, with approximately 78% occurring only once. The sequenced sample consisted of liver tumor tissue from sampling region 3. The sample's subset: tumor region T3, left-lateral pole. These receptors were collected from a man aged 35 to 55 with primary liver carcinoma and hepatitis B virus infection.

This clonotype was observed a few times. At one end the junction does not follow the germline gene, possibly because of a read error. The J gene is TRBJ2-3, the V gene TRBV4-2, with 10 bases identical to TRBD2. The CDR3 runs to 18 residues. Germline CDR1 reads LGHNA; CDR2 reads YNFKEQ. The CDR3 sequence is CACSQVTLLAGATDTQYF. CDR3 nucleotide sequence: TGTGCCTGCAGCCAAGTAACGCTTCTAGCGGGAGCGACAGATACGCAGTATTTT.

As for this clonotype: One junction end does not reproduce the germline sequence, and a read error may be involved. The chain combines TRBV11-2 with TRBJ2-1; D ambiguous. CDR1 and CDR2 from the germline V gene are SGHAT and FQNNGV. The CDR3 covers 14 residues. CDR3 sequence reads: CASSLYRLVSEQIF. For the CDR3, the DNA is TGTGCCAGCAGCTTATACCGGCTAGTTAGTGAACAGATATTC.

Note on this clonotype: At one of its ends the junction is not consistent with the germline gene, which may arise from a read error. The V call is TRBV11-3, the J call TRBJ2-2; D is ambiguous. The CDR3 sequence is 15 residues long. Germline CDR1 is SGHNT and CDR2 is YENEEA. The CDR3 sequence is CARWHLKLITGELFF. CDR3 DNA: TGTGCCAGGTGGCACCTTAAACTCATCACCGGAGAGCTGTTTTTT. Looking up the rest from reference TRBV11-3 and TRBJ2-2 gives the full variable domain: EAGVVQSPRYKIIEKKQPVAFWCNPISGHNTLYWYLQNLGQGPELLIRYENEEAVDDSQLPKDRFSAERLKGVDSTLKIQPAELGDSAVYLCARWHLKLITGELFFGEGSRLTVL.

As to this clonotype: The junction shows a germline mismatch at one end, possibly a read error. This sequence joins TRBV11-2 and TRBJ1-4; D remains unclear. Germline assignment: CDR1 SGHAT and CDR2 FQNNGV. The CDR3 length is 15 residues. For the CDR3, the DNA is TGTGCCAGCAGCTTAGAGAGCAGGCCGAATGAGAAACTGTTTTTT. It codes for CASSLESRPNEKLFF.

On this clonotype: One junction end disagrees with the germline gene, perhaps due to a read error. The chain has TRBV11-2 and TRBJ2-3; D is undetermined. The CDR3 is 14 amino acids. Germline CDR1 reads SGHAT; CDR2 reads FQNNGV. The CDR3 region is CTSILELYTDTEYF. The CDR3 DNA follows: TGTACCAGCATCTTAGAACTTTACACCGATACGGAGTATTTT.

This clonotype was seen once. The V call is TRBV30, the J call TRBJ1-4; D unclear. Germline V lookup: CDR1 GTSNPN, CDR2 SVGIG (reference sequence). This CDR3 contains 18 residues. The germline V and J ends were trimmed by 4 bases and 8 bases, with 29 bases remaining between them. The CDR3 bases are TGTGCCTGGACTGTTTCACTACGCAAGGCGTTGCCAACGGAAAAACTGTTTTTT. Residues: CAWTVSLRKALPTEKLFF. The full variable domain, its missing parts supplied by reference TRBV30 and TRBJ1-4, is SQTIHQWPATLVQPVGSPLSLECTVEGTSNPNLYWYRQAAGRGLQLLFYSVGIGQISSEVPQNLSASRPQDRQFILSSKKLLLSDSGFYLCAWTVSLRKALPTEKLFFGSGTQLSVL.

This clonotype is a singleton in its sample. The junction differs from germline at one of its ends, possibly a read error. The rearrangement joins TRBV28 to TRBJ2-5, with D perhaps matching TRBD1 or TRBD2 (6 bases each). This CDR3 spans 15 amino acids. Germline V lookup: CDR1 MDHEN, CDR2 SYDVKM. For the CDR3, the DNA is TGTGTCAGCAGTCGGGGGTGGGGGGCCCAAGAGACCCAGTACTTC. Protein: CVSSRGWGAQETQYF. Filled out from reference TRBV28 and TRBJ2-5, the complete variable domain reads DVKVTQSSRYLVKRTGEKVFLECVQDMDHENMFWYRQDPGLGLRLIYFSYDVKMKEKGDIPEGYSVSREKKERFSLILESASTNQTSMYLCVSSRGWGAQETQYFGPGTRLLVL.

Concerning this clonotype: A much larger clonotype is one base distant, so this may be a read error. This likely comes from a read error, as the CDR3 has no conserved phenylalanine or tryptophan at its end. The limits of the CDR3 on the DNA are not certain, so only TCRdb's listed CDR3 is given. CDR3 region: CASSSEGKTRYS. V and J are TRBV11-2 and TRBJ2-5. Looked up from germline, CDR1 is SGHAT and CDR2 is FQNNGV. With termini counted, the CDR3 has 12 amino acids.

With regard to this clonotype: One end of the junction fails to match germline, which may point to a read error. The chain employs TRBV6-6 and TRBJ2-7, with a tentative D call TRBD1 (5 bases). Germline V gives CDR1 MNHNY, CDR2 SVGAGI (reference sequence). The CDR3 covers 14 residues. The CDR3 nucleotides read TGTGCCAGCAATTACATAGGGGTGACCTACGAGCAGTACTTC. Amino acid sequence: CASNYIGVTYEQYF.

Notes on this clonotype: Germline is not matched at one junction end, which may reflect a read error. The chain links TRBV6-1 to TRBJ2-1; D is unresolved. Germline V gene data show CDR1 as MNHNS and CDR2 as SASEGT. The CDR3 runs to 14 residues. CDR3 DNA: TGTGCCAGCACTGGATCCCTCAACTACAATGAGAAGCTCTTC. As protein: CASTGSLNYNEKLF.